This T cell receptor (beta chain) was recovered during a study of blood T cell repertoires in COVID-19. Method: immunoSEQ multiplex PCR; TCRdb's copy keeps in-frame clones and lacks some. The sample lists approximately 270,000 clones; about nine tenths were seen once. This CDR3 comprises 19 residues. Germline CDR1 and CDR2: SGHTA and FQGNSA. The trim removed 0 bases at V and 7 bases at J, leaving 17 bases unmatched. V usage is TRBV7-2 and J usage is TRBJ2-1, with 8 nucleotides matching TRBD1. The specimen sequenced was PBMCs or T cells enriched from blood (not recorded which). This clonotype was obtained from a man in his forties who had recovered from COVID-19. In nucleotides, the CDR3 is TGTGCCAGCAGCTTAGCGCCGACAGGGGCCGGGGCATCAAATAATGAGCAGTTCTTC. Its translation: CASSLAPTGAGASNNEQFF.